One sample yielded the 10 T cell receptor beta chains listed below, sequenced in a study of T-cell reconstitution after alpha-beta-depleted transplantation in children. Unique molecular identifiers were used to barcode this TCRbeta library. TCRdb recomputed calls from the PCR reads with MiXCR, one row per CDR3 protein. The repertoire holds about 400,000 distinct CDR3 sequences, with 20% as singletons. The source material was PBMCs from the stem cell graft donor, sampled from the stem cell graft. Receptors originate from a human donor who donated a stem cell graft to a child with acute myeloid leukemia.

This clonotype was counted a few times. The rearrangement joins TRBV6-5 to TRBJ2-6; D perhaps matches TRBD1 (6 bases). The V gene lost 2 bases and the J gene lost 2 bases, with 7 bases spanning the gap. From germline, CDR1 is MNHEY and CDR2 SVGAGI. The CDR3 runs to 15 residues. Here the CDR3 DNA reads TGTGCCAGCAGTTACGGGGGCGCTGGGGCCAACGTCCTGACTTTC. Its translation is CASSYGGAGANVLTF.

This clonotype was observed many times. V is TRBV29-1 and J is TRBJ2-3, with 13 bases lining up with TRBD2. V lost 3 bases, J lost 4 bases, and 4 bases stayed unmatched. Germline-derived CDR1 and CDR2 are SQVTM and ANQGSEA. CDR3 length: 15 residues. The CDR3 sequence is CSVDIGLAGADTQYF. The CDR3 bases are TGCAGCGTTGATATAGGACTAGCGGGGGCAGATACGCAGTATTTT.

Ten or more counts support this clonotype. The CDR3 loop reads CSARDWTGNTGELFF. The DNA of the CDR3 is TGCAGTGCTAGAGATTGGACAGGGAACACCGGGGAGCTGTTTTTT. The J gene is TRBJ2-2, the V gene TRBV20-1; TRBD1 matches 7 bases. V trimming: 0 bases; J trimming: 1 base; junction bases outside the gene matches: 2. CDR1 is DFQATT, CDR2 SNEGSKA, per germline (reference sequence). The CDR3 has 15 amino acids.

This clonotype occurred a few times. This rearrangement joins TRBV28 to TRBJ2-2; 7 nucleotides match TRBD1. The germline V gene encodes CDR1 MDHEN and CDR2 SYDVKM. The V gene end was trimmed by 11 bases and the J gene end by 5 bases; junction bases not matched to a gene: 8. This CDR3 has 13 residues. This chain's CDR3 is CARTGEWTGELFF. CDR3 nucleotides: TGTGCCCGGACAGGCGAATGGACCGGGGAGCTGTTTTTT.

This clonotype was observed a handful of times. The gene calls are TRBV11-2 and TRBJ2-7; D gene ambiguous. The CDR3 runs to 12 residues. The V end was cut by 5 bases, the J end by 6 bases, with 11 bases between. The germline V gene encodes CDR1 SGHAT and CDR2 FQNNGV. The CDR3 sequence: CASSATPFEQYF. CDR3 nucleotides: TGTGCCAGCAGCGCCACTCCCTTCGAGCAGTACTTC.

This rearrangement joins TRBV20-1 to TRBJ2-1, with 8 bases matching TRBD2. The germline V gene encodes CDR1 DFQATT and CDR2 SNEGSKA (reference sequence). J was trimmed by 4 bases and V by 2 bases; bases with no gene match: 7. The CDR3 consists of 15 residues. The CDR3 here is CSARIGLAGYNEQFF. Written as DNA, the CDR3 is TGCAGTGCTAGAATAGGCCTAGCGGGTTACAATGAGCAGTTCTTC.

This rearrangement joins TRBV4-1 to TRBJ2-7, with a weak D call TRBD2 (6 bases). V lost 0 bases to trimming and J lost 3 bases, with 12 bases between them. This CDR3 region has 15 residues. CDR1 is MGHRA and CDR2 is YSYEKL in the germline V gene. CDR3: CASSQERTSLYEQYF. DNA of the CDR3: TGCGCCAGCAGCCAAGAACGAACTAGCCTCTACGAGCAGTACTTC.

This clonotype turned up a few times. V usage is TRBV27 and J usage is TRBJ2-7, with D possibly being TRBD2 (5 bases). In germline, CDR1 is MNHEY, CDR2 SMNVEV (reference sequence). This CDR3 is 16 amino acids long. Between the trimmed V and J ends, which lost 0 bases and 0 bases, there was a span of 12 bases. The CDR3: CASSLSVGLSSYEQYF. DNA for the CDR3: TGTGCCAGCAGTTTATCCGTTGGACTTAGCTCCTACGAGCAGTACTTC.

V gene TRBV7-2 combines with J gene TRBJ2-5; D is undetermined. With 5 bases removed from V and 2 bases from J, the gap between germline ends came to 12 bases. The CDR3 is 14 amino acids. Looked up from germline, CDR1 is SGHTA and CDR2 is FQGNSA. The CDR3 region is CASSPIHRQETQYF. For the CDR3, the DNA is TGTGCCAGCAGCCCAATCCACAGACAAGAGACCCAGTACTTC. The full variable domain, its missing parts supplied by reference TRBV7-2 and TRBJ2-5, is GAGVSQSPSNKVTEKGKDVELRCDPISGHTALYWYRQSLGQGLEFLIYFQGNSAPDKSGLPSDRFSAERTGGSVSTLTIQRTQQEDSAVYLCASSPIHRQETQYFGPGTRLLVL.

The chain recombines TRBV7-8 with TRBJ2-5, with D possibly TRBD1 on 5 matching bases. V was trimmed by 5 bases and J by 5 bases, leaving 18 bases between them. Looked up from germline, CDR1 is SGHVS and CDR2 is FQNEAQ. The CDR3 has 15 residues. CDR3 sequence (DNA): TGTGCCAGCAGCGGGGCTCGGTTAAGGCGGGAGACCCAGTACTTC. Its translation is CASSGARLRRETQYF.